The rows below give T cell receptor beta chains drawn from one sample of a study of control samples from healthy donors and cancer patients. TCRdb keeps only in-frame clones here, not all; method: immunoSEQ multiplex PCR. The sample has about 160,000 clones, roughly 94% seen once. Sequenced: blood. The receptors stem from a woman between 40 and 55 years old in good health. Both conserved end residues are part of each CDR3. The D gene is left open where the match is weak. Expanded clones get a size class; other rows say once, few or many, or leave the size out.

clone_size j_call v_call d_call cdr3_aa cdr3_nt
NA TRBJ1-3 TRBV4-1 TRBD1 CASSQETGRRNTIYF TGCGCCAGCAGCCAAGAGACAGGGAGGAGGAACACCATATATTTT
NA TRBJ1-2 TRBV27 NA CASSPTRWNYGYTF TGTGCCAGCAGTCCGACTCGGTGGAACTATGGCTACACCTTC
NA TRBJ2-3 TRBV29-1 NA CSAGASFSTDTQYF TGCAGCGCGGGGGCCTCATTTAGCACAGATACGCAGTATTTT
NA TRBJ2-7 TRBV25-1 NA CASRGTSSYEQYF TGTGCCAGCAGGGGAACGTCTTCCTACGAGCAGTACTTC
once TRBJ1-1 TRBV5-4 NA CASSLEVRNTEAFF TGTGCCAGCAGCTTGGAGGTCAGGAACACTGAAGCTTTCTTT
NA TRBJ2-4 TRBV6-1 NA CASSEAGGRETLAKNIQYF TGTGCCAGCAGTGAAGCGGGGGGACGGGAGACCTTAGCCAAAAACATTCAGTACTTC
NA TRBJ1-4 TRBV18 NA CASSLQGEGGEKLFF TGTGCCAGCTCACTACAGGGAGAGGGAGGTGAAAAACTGTTTTTT
NA TRBJ2-5 TRBV11-2 TRBD1 CASSPPGTGLETQYF TGTGCCAGCAGCCCTCCCGGGACAGGGTTGGAGACCCAGTACTTC
NA TRBJ2-4 TRBV12-5 TRBD1 CASGLGWTGTKNIQYF TGTGCTAGTGGTTTGGGATGGACAGGGACCAAAAACATTCAGTACTTC
NA TRBJ2-3 TRBV4-3 TRBD2 CASSQSWRLERGADTQYF TGCGCCAGCAGCCAATCGTGGCGTCTTGAGCGGGGGGCAGATACGCAGTATTTT
NA TRBJ2-2 TRBV19 NA CASSRGESSNTGELFF TGTGCCAGTAGTCGCGGGGAATCCTCGAACACCGGGGAGCTGTTTTTT
NA TRBJ2-7 TRBV4-1 NA CASSQDLGAPYEQYF TGCGCCAGCAGCCAAGATCTAGGAGCCCCCTACGAGCAGTACTTC
once TRBJ1-2 TRBV29-1 NA CSVDHQVYGYTF TGCAGCGTTGACCATCAAGTCTATGGCTACACCTTC
NA TRBJ2-7 TRBV7-9 NA CASSLTGYEQYF TGTGCCAGCAGCTTAACAGGGTACGAGCAGTACTTC
NA TRBJ1-1 TRBV13 NA CASSSTQGWYTEAFF TGTGCCAGCAGCTCTACCCAGGGATGGTACACTGAAGCTTTCTTT
NA TRBJ1-6 TRBV6-6 NA CASSLDRYNSPLHF TGTGCCAGCAGTCTCGACAGATACAATTCACCCCTCCACTTT
once TRBJ2-7 TRBV27 NA CASSPPGTRVFLGQYF TGTGCCAGCAGCCCGCCCGGGACTCGTGTTTTTTTAGGGCAGTACTTC
NA TRBJ2-1 TRBV29-1 TRBD2 CSVLGLAADNEQFF TGCAGCGTTCTGGGACTAGCGGCAGACAATGAGCAGTTCTTC
NA TRBJ2-2 TRBV10-3 NA CAIRDGNTGELFF TGTGCCATCAGGGACGGGAACACCGGGGAGCTGTTTTTT
few TRBJ1-2 TRBV7-9 TRBD1 CASSLEDRANYGYTF TGTGCCAGCAGCTTAGAAGACAGGGCTAACTATGGCTACACCTTC
NA TRBJ1-2 TRBV5-4 NA CASSRDGYYGYTF TGTGCCAGCAGCCGAGACGGATACTATGGCTACACCTTC
NA TRBJ1-3 TRBV7-9 NA CASSLGQRSGNTIYF TGTGCCAGCAGCTTAGGACAACGCTCTGGAAACACCATATATTTT
NA TRBJ1-1 TRBV30 NA CARDRTTEAFF TGTGCCCGGGACCGAACCACTGAAGCTTTCTTT
NA TRBJ1-4 TRBV5-6 NA CASSWGPILTNEKLFF TGTGCCAGCAGCTGGGGACCGATCCTAACTAATGAAAAACTGTTTTTT
once TRBJ1-4 TRBV18 TRBD1 CASSPGQGSNEKLFF TGTGCCAGCTCACCTGGACAGGGGTCTAATGAAAAACTGTTTTTT
NA TRBJ1-1 TRBV19 TRBD1 CASSGPQGASFEAFF TGTGCCAGTAGTGGACCACAGGGGGCTAGTTTTGAAGCTTTCTTT
NA TRBJ2-2 TRBV10-3 TRBD2 CAISETGTSGTGELFF TGTGCCATCAGTGAAACCGGGACTAGCGGGACCGGGGAGCTGTTTTTT
NA TRBJ1-5 TRBV10-3 NA CAISDRGSQPQHF TGTGCCATCAGTGACAGGGGTTCCCAGCCCCAGCATTTT
NA TRBJ1-1 TRBV5-1 NA CASSLGTRVGDTEAFF TGCGCCAGCAGCTTGGGTACGAGAGTGGGGGACACTGAAGCTTTCTTT
NA TRBJ2-1 TRBV19 TRBD1 CASIQIHRGSDYNEQFF TGTGCCAGTATTCAGATTCACAGGGGATCGGACTACAATGAGCAGTTCTTC
NA TRBJ1-4 TRBV15 NA CATSRDSKNGKLFF TGTGCCACCAGCAGAGACAGTAAGAACGGAAAACTGTTTTTT
NA TRBJ1-1 TRBV4-1 NA CASSLSWFVNTEAFF TGCGCCAGCAGCCTGTCTTGGTTTGTGAACACTGAAGCTTTCTTT
NA TRBJ1-4 TRBV18 NA CASSPVSGDEKLFF TGTGCCAGCTCACCAGTCAGTGGCGATGAAAAACTGTTTTTT
NA TRBJ2-5 TRBV7-2 NA CASSLAFQRGETQYF TGTGCCAGCAGCTTAGCGTTTCAGCGCGGGGAGACCCAGTACTTC
NA TRBJ2-5 TRBV7-7 NA CASSLEGGPLETQYF TGTGCTAGCAGCTTAGAAGGGGGGCCCCTGGAGACCCAGTACTTC
NA TRBJ1-2 TRBV12-3/TRBV12-4 NA CASTPGFRGYTF TGTGCCAGCACCCCGGGCTTTCGGGGCTACACCTTC
NA TRBJ2-3 TRBV5-1 NA CASREDADTQYF TGCGCCAGCAGAGAGGACGCGGATACGCAGTATTTT
NA TRBJ2-7 TRBV9 NA CASSVFPVPGEQYF TGTGCCAGCAGCGTTTTCCCTGTGCCTGGCGAGCAGTACTTC
NA TRBJ2-2 TRBV27 NA CASSLSQGRERAGELFF TGTGCCAGCAGTTTATCTCAGGGGCGGGAGCGGGCCGGGGAGCTGTTTTTT
NA TRBJ2-2 TRBV19 NA CASSIGAGRRTGELFF TGTGCCAGTAGTATAGGGGCAGGGAGGCGGACCGGGGAGCTGTTTTTT
NA TRBJ2-1 TRBV5-1 NA CASSLVGSNEQFF TGCGCCAGCAGCTTGGTTGGCAGTAATGAGCAGTTCTTC
NA TRBJ1-5 TRBV7-2 NA CASSQGPNSNQPQHF TGTGCCAGCAGCCAAGGACCGAATAGCAATCAGCCCCAGCATTTT
NA TRBJ1-5 TRBV5-6 NA CASSLGKDQPQHF TGTGCCAGCAGCTTAGGCAAGGATCAGCCCCAGCATTTT
NA TRBJ1-1 TRBV5-1 TRBD1 CASSLGQGGTEAFF TGCGCCAGCAGCTTGGGACAGGGTGGCACTGAAGCTTTCTTT
NA TRBJ2-1 TRBV5-1 TRBD2 CASSPSGRIHNEQFF TGCGCCAGCAGCCCCAGCGGGAGGATCCACAATGAGCAGTTCTTC
once TRBJ2-7 TRBV7-2 TRBD2 CASSLVAGDSYEQYF TGTGCCAGCAGCTTAGTAGCGGGAGACTCCTACGAGCAGTACTTC
NA TRBJ2-1 TRBV12-3/TRBV12-4 NA CASIILAEQFF TGTGCCAGCATAATCTTGGCAGAGCAGTTCTTC